Described below is a single T cell receptor (beta chain) sequence and its context. Which antigen it targets is not known. Base qualities are missing; no much larger clone stands one base away. The library was produced with the immunoSEQ multiplex PCR assay. For the multiplex PCR, a mixture combining 60 forward primers for TCR Vbeta segments and 13 reverse primers for TCR Jbeta segments was used. The CDR3 region of rearranged TCR beta genes was amplified from genomic DNA with a multiplex PCR assay. The amplified TCR beta libraries were sequenced on the Illumina HiSeq System as 87-base-pair reads. In the paper's pipeline: A later analysis tallied tens of millions of unique TCR beta chains across the 666 repertoires, and approximately 12 million of those chains were shared by two or more donors. Raw reads were error-corrected and collapsed into unique sequences with a nearest-neighbor algorithm that merged closely related sequences to remove PCR and sequencing errors. V, D and J gene segments were assigned by aligning CDR3 sequences to IMGT reference sequences. For a sequence to be retained, a match of at least six nucleotides to both a V gene segment and a J gene segment was required. A rearrangement was called productive if the CDR3 had no stop codons and remained in frame with V and J, and every other rearrangement was called non-productive. CDR3 was defined by IMGT convention, running from the second conserved V-encoded cysteine to the conserved J-encoded phenylalanine. Sequences without an unambiguous match to a single V gene segment were excluded from the earlier analysis of about 640 of the donors. An earlier analysis of 450 to 650 of the donors called V segments functional above 56.7% productive rearrangements and segregating when the between-donor standard deviation exceeded 5%. A statistical classification framework was built for diagnosing cytomegalovirus status from the catalog of TCR beta chain sequences. V and J gene assignment, in a later analysis, came from comparing TCR nucleotide sequences with IMGT/GENE-DB human TR gene sequences. A later analysis assigned CDR3 sequences and most-parsimonious VDJ recombination scenarios with the TCRdist pipeline. A later analysis defined each TCR beta chain by its CDR3 amino acid sequence plus V-gene family, and excluded reads lacking a unique V-gene family. In a later analysis, some 600 highly shared, low-generation-probability nucleotide sequences were removed to address suspected cross-contamination and a sequencing artifact. In a later analysis, a clonal expansion index for each public chain was calculated from normalized within-repertoire ranks of inferred template counts. A later analysis computed generation probabilities with a VDJ recombination model fitted to out-of-frame rearrangements, and checked the results against IGoR. A later analysis scored TCR-TCR, TCR-HLA and TCR-CMV co-occurrence with hypergeometric tests, applying a repertoire-size bias correction to TCR pairs. False discovery rates were estimated in a later analysis by permuting HLA or CMV assignments 20 times. In a later analysis, co-occurring TCRs were grouped using DBSCAN, with TCRdist sequence similarity added in when clustering inside HLA-allele-positive subsets. Co-occurrence clustering excluded repertoires with fewer than 30,000 or more than 120,000 public chains, plus five with anomalous nucleotide sharing. This is the immuneACCESS table as TCRdb keeps it, with only in-frame sequences that have V and J called. A part of the clones is gone; compared with another copy, unresolved V genes explain less than half, and the rest is unexplained. Clonal size and the V and J genes are those of that table, whereas D and trimming came from the DNA. For this sample the table gives 200,000 to 250,000 clones, of which about 84% were detected only once. Together, the top ten hold about 1.2% of the sample.

The cohort was made up of roughly 670 healthy bone marrow donors. All cohort members were sampled while nominally healthy, although unrecorded immune exposures were likely present. Of the 700 or so cohort members, around 310 had a positive CMV serostatus and about 350 had a negative one, while no CMV serostatus was recorded for the donor. A peripheral blood sample was collected from each donor, and TCR beta sequencing was performed on peripheral blood mononuclear cells. Genomic DNA extraction from the blood cell samples was performed with the Qiagen DNeasy Blood Extraction Kit. This sample was taken from a study of cytomegalovirus exposure and HLA in healthy donors (dated by TCRdb to about 2017). Regarding the complete study: An earlier analysis of several hundred of the donors reported approximately 290 Gb of sequence data and 117 million unique TCR beta sequences from 150 million to 200 million T cells. In addition to the first cohort of around 670 subjects, a separate validation cohort of approximately 130 different subjects was used. Typing coverage differed by locus: A, B, C, DRB1 and DQB1 were typed in roughly 620-630 donors, DQA1 in 522, DPA1 in roughly 590, and DPB1 in 472. Across approximately 420 genotyped donors of the cohort, an average of about 200,000 unique TCR beta nucleotide sequences per donor were sequenced, and roughly 18% of those sequences were non-productive. The study was designed to test whether signatures of past pathogen exposure could be identified by cataloging public T cell receptors. Because of strong linkage in the cohort, a handful of DR-DQ haplotypes were treated as single units for association and clustering. Donor age, sex, ethnicity and CMV serostatus were collected together with the repertoire data. The study combined high-throughput TCR immunosequencing, statistical association of individual TCRs with disease status, and machine learning to predict cytomegalovirus infection status. The later analysis used no new phenotypic data to find candidate immune exposures, relying instead on TCR beta sequences and their occurrence across donors. HLA typing covered class I and class II loci at four-digit resolution. Every discovery cohort repertoire had been produced on one sequencing platform. The study profiled the T cell repertoires of about 720 subjects by immunosequencing and related them to cytomegalovirus serostatus. The genetic ancestry cluster associated with self-reported Caucasian donors included over 65% of the 300 to 450 genotyped donors. A later analysis re-examined previously published TCR beta repertoires from roughly 720 donors and added high-resolution HLA genotyping to investigate patterns of TCR occurrence. An early release covering around 630 HLA-typed donors comprised roughly 300 gigabases of sequencing data and about 90 million unique TCR sequences. An earlier analysis of 587 of the donors applied high-throughput TCR beta sequencing to assess whether each TCR beta V gene segment acted as functional or pseudogenic. Genome-wide SNP genotypes for about 65% of the 666 donors were used in a later genetic analysis, which treated that subset as a discovery cohort. Beyond this particular receptor, the publication reports: Linkage disequilibrium might explain the correlated functional status among segregating V segments, but an unknown experimental factor could not be ruled out. Most TCR sequences were seen in very few donors, while some public TCRs were found in many individuals. A later analysis found that TCR association rates varied across HLA loci, with DRB1 alleles showing the most associated TCRs and HLA-C alleles the fewest. HLA typing was unavailable for some donors at each locus, so association tests used only the typed subset. Most CMV-associated TCR beta chains appeared to be HLA-restricted in a later analysis, and the HLA associations seemed to be driven largely by CMV exposure. Because the 87-base-pair reads could not distinguish some IMGT-functional V segments, including TRBV6-2 and TRBV6-3, those segments were excluded. An association between a missense DCLRE1C variant and V-gene and J-gene trimming of TCR beta chains was found in a later genetic analysis and replicated in an independent cohort. A later analysis reported that several top co-occurrence clusters appeared linked to parvovirus B19, influenza, CMV and Epstein-Barr virus. A further reported finding was that TCR beta sequences accurately predicted the HLA-A and HLA-B alleles for most subjects in the first cohort. Compared with equally common non-associated chains, HLA-associated TCR beta chains in a later analysis were more clonally expanded and had lower generation probabilities. In an earlier analysis of about 550 of the donors, most TCR beta V segments were observed in productive rearrangements about 87% or about 30% of the time, broadly matching IMGT annotations. Because counts were too low, about 15 rarely observed V segments, including chromosome 9 orphons, were left out of the earlier analysis of roughly 600 of the donors. A later analysis associated 15,000 to 20,000 TCR beta sequences with specific HLA alleles at a false discovery rate of 0.05. In both the original and validation cohorts, the classifier was reported to diagnose cytomegalovirus status with high specificity and sensitivity. This cohort had only TCR beta chains sequenced, and the lack of alpha or paired-chain data limited which features could be detected. A total of fewer than 200 TCR beta chains were listed by the study as associated with cytomegalovirus. When HLA alleles, especially DR and DQ, strongly co-occurred, attributing TCR associations to individual alleles was difficult. The sequencing pipeline was judged likely to have produced a cluster of highly shared sequence variants as a technical artifact. A few of the identified cytomegalovirus-associated TCR beta chains were confirmed in vitro to be specific for cytomegalovirus antigens. The authors suggested that the approach could potentially be extended to other disease states and immunological phenotypes. CMV serostatus was the only immune exposure information available for the cohort. The presence/absence analyses assumed that sequencing depth was roughly uniform across donors, and that assumption may not be true. In a later genetic analysis, fewer N-insertions in productive TCRs were reported among donors in an Asian-associated ancestry cluster than the 666-donor mean.

Counted from cysteine to phenylalanine, this CDR3 has 15 amino acids. Of all the DNA, just the CDR3 is kept, 45 bases in frame from base 1. Relative to germline, V is 5 bases shorter and J is 0 bases shorter, with 12 bases between their ends. The germline V gene (reference sequence) sets CDR1 to LNHDA and CDR2 to SQIVND. This receptor was taken from a human donor in good health. The chain joins TRBV19 to TRBJ2-3; TRBD2 might be the D gene, on 7 matching bases. Sequences were obtained from PBMCs. The nucleotides are TGTGCCAGTAGTCCGGCGGGGGCGAGCACAGATACGCAGTATTTT. This sequence encodes CASSPAGASTDTQYF.